These 7 T cell receptor beta chains came from one sample sequenced in a study of T cell responses to AZD1222 COVID-19 vaccine. This table comes from immunoSEQ multiplex PCR, and its TCRdb copy is limited to in-frame clones, with some not included. The sample comprises about 85,000 clones, approximately 86% of which are singletons, and 7.9% rests with the top ten. Sequencing used peripheral blood, obtained on day 0 of AZD1222 vaccination. Receptor source: an adult in good health.

The chain employs TRBV11-3 and TRBJ2-7, with D possibly TRBD2 on 5 matching bases. Germline V gives CDR1 SGHNT, CDR2 YENEEA. V shed 3 bases and J shed 5 bases, with 5 bases lying between them. The CDR3 is made up of 11 amino acids. The CDR3 nucleotides read TGTGCCAGCAGCTTCGGGGACGAGCAGTACTTC. Amino acid sequence: CASSFGDEQYF. Combining the CDR3 with reference TRBV11-3 and TRBJ2-7 gives the whole variable domain EAGVVQSPRYKIIEKKQPVAFWCNPISGHNTLYWYLQNLGQGPELLIRYENEEAVDDSQLPKDRFSAERLKGVDSTLKIQPAELGDSAVYLCASSFGDEQYFGPGTRLTVT.

The V gene is TRBV9, the J gene TRBJ2-7; D assignment may be TRBD1 or TRBD2 (5 bases each). With 2 bases removed from V and 5 bases from J, the gap between germline ends came to 11 bases. CDR1 and CDR2 from the germline V gene are SGDLS and YYNGEE. This CDR3 region has 13 residues. The CDR3 region has the DNA TGTGCCAGCAGCGTTGAGGGGCGAAACGAGCAGTACTTC. This translates into CASSVEGRNEQYF.

This chain links TRBV7-8 with TRBJ1-6, with 7 positions matching TRBD1. The CDR3 is made up of 13 amino acids. The germline CDR1 and CDR2 sequences are SGHVS and FQNEAQ. V trimming: 4 bases; J trimming: 7 bases; junction bases outside the gene matches: 1. CDR3 nucleotides: TGTGCCAGCAGCTCACAGGGGAATTCACCCCTCCACTTT. Translating gives CASSSQGNSPLHF. Full variable domain (outside the CDR3, taken from reference TRBV7-8 and TRBJ1-6): GAGVSQSPRYKVAKRGQDVALRCDPISGHVSLFWYQQALGQGPEFLTYFQNEAQLDKSGLPSDRFFAERPEGSVSTLKIQRTQQEDSAVYLCASSSQGNSPLHFGNGTRLTVT.

This sequence joins TRBV4-3 and TRBJ2-1, with a tentative D call TRBD2 (6 bases). With 1 base removed from V and 5 bases from J, the gap between germline ends came to 15 bases. The CDR3 has 16 amino acids. Germline CDR1 and CDR2: LGHNA and YSLEER. The CDR3: CASSQVTGDPNNEQFF. The CDR3 DNA reads as TGCGCCAGCAGCCAAGTCACGGGGGACCCGAACAATGAGCAGTTCTTC.

The chain links TRBV19 to TRBJ1-2, with 9 bases matching TRBD1. The CDR3 is 14 residues long. Germline V gene sequence: CDR1 LNHDA, CDR2 SQIVND (reference sequence). Losses at the gene ends were 3 bases for V and 7 bases for J; bases not matched to a gene: 6. DNA of the CDR3: TGTGCCAGTAGTATCCTGGACAGGGGTACTGGCTACACCTTC. Protein sequence: CASSILDRGTGYTF. Together with reference TRBV19 and TRBJ1-2, the CDR3 gives the full variable domain: DGGITQSPKYLFRKEGQNVTLSCEQNLNHDAMYWYRQDPGQGLRLIYYSQIVNDFQKGDIAEGYSVSREKKESFPLTVTSAQKNPTAFYLCASSILDRGTGYTFGSGTRLTVV.

The chain joins TRBV6-2 or TRBV6-3 to TRBJ1-5; D not resolved. The ends were cut back, 6 bases at V and 9 bases at J, with 12 bases in the middle. CDR3 length: 12 amino acids. Germline V gives CDR1 MNHEY, CDR2 SVGEGT. The CDR3 nucleotides are TGTGCCAGCAGCCAGTTTTCCTCGCCCCAGCATTTT. Translation gives CASSQFSSPQHF.

The chain is built from TRBV2 and TRBJ1-3; possible D gene TRBD1, 6 bases. CDR1 and CDR2 from the germline V gene are SNHLY and FYNNEI. The V and J ends lost 7 bases and 0 bases respectively, with 16 bases between them. The CDR3 is 16 residues long. The CDR3 sequence is CASNPSGQVSGNTIYF. The CDR3, as DNA: TGTGCCAGCAATCCGTCGGGACAAGTCTCTGGAAACACCATATATTTT.